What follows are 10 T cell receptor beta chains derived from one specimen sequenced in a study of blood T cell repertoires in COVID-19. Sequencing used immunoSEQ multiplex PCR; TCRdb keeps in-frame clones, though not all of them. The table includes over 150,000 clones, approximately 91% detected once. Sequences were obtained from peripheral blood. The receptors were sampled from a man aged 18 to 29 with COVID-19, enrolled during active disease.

CDR3 bases: TGCGCCAGCAGCTTGGCCGGGCAGGGCCACAATGAGCAGTTCTTC. This gives the protein CASSLAGQGHNEQFF. The chain recombines TRBV5-1 with TRBJ2-1; D might be TRBD1 (5 bases). V was cut by 0 bases and J by 5 bases, with 12 bases left in between. This CDR3 has 15 residues. Germline CDR1 reads SGHRS; CDR2 reads YFSETQ.

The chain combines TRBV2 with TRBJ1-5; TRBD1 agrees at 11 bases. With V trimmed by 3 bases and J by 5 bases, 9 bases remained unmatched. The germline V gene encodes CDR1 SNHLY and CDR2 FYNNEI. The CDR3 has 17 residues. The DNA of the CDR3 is TGTGCCAGCAGTGATCGGAGGACAGGGGGCTCTGATCAGCCCCAGCATTTT. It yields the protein CASSDRRTGGSDQPQHF. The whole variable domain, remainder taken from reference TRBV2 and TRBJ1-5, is EPEVTQTPSHQVTQMGQEVILRCVPISNHLYFYWYRQILGQKVEFLVSFYNNEISEKSEIFDDQFSVERPDGSNFTLKIRSTKLEDSAMYFCASSDRRTGGSDQPQHFGDGTRLSIL.

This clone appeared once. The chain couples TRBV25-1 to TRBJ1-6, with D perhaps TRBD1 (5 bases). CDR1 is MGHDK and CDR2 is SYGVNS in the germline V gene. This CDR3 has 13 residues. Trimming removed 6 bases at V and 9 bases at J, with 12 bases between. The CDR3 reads CASSRAQGSPLHF. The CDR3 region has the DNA TGTGCCAGCAGCAGGGCTCAGGGTTCACCCCTCCACTTT.

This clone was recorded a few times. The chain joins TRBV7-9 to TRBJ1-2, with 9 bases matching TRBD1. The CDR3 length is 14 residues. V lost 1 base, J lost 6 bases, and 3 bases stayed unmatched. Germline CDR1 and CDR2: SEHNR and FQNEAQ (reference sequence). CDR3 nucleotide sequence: TGTGCCAGCAGCTTAGTGGGACAGGGAAATGGCTACACCTTC. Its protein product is CASSLVGQGNGYTF. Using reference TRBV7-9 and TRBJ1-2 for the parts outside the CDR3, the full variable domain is DTGVSQNPRHKITKRGQNVTFRCDPISEHNRLYWYRQTLGQGPEFLTYFQNEAQLEKSRLLSDRFSAERPKGSFSTLEIQRTEQGDSAMYLCASSLVGQGNGYTFGSGTRLTVV.

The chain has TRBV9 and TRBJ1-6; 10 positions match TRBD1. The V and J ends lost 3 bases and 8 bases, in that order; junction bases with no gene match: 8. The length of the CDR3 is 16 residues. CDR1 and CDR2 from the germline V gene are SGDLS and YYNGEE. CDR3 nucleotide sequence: TGTGCCAGCAGCGCGGAGACAGGGGGCGATGATTCACCCCTCCACTTT. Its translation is CASSAETGGDDSPLHF.

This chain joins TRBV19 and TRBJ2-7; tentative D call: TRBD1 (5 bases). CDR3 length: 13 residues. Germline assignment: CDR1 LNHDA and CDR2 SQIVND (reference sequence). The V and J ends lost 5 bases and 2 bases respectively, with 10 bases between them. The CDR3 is CASSPQATYEQYF. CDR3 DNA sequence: TGTGCCAGTAGTCCACAGGCTACCTACGAGCAGTACTTC. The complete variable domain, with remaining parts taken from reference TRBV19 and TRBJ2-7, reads DGGITQSPKYLFRKEGQNVTLSCEQNLNHDAMYWYRQDPGQGLRLIYYSQIVNDFQKGDIAEGYSVSREKKESFPLTVTSAQKNPTAFYLCASSPQATYEQYFGPGTRLTVT.

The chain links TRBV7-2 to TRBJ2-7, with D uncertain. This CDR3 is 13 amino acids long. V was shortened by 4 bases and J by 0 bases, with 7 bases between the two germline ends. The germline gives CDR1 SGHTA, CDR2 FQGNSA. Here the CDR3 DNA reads TGTGCCAGCAGCTCCGGTAACTCCTACGAGCAGTACTTC. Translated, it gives CASSSGNSYEQYF.

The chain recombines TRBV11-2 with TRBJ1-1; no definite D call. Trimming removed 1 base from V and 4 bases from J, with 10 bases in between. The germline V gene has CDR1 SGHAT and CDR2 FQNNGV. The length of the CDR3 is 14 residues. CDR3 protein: CASSLGMRVTEAFF. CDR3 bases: TGTGCCAGCAGCTTAGGCATGAGGGTCACTGAAGCTTTCTTT.

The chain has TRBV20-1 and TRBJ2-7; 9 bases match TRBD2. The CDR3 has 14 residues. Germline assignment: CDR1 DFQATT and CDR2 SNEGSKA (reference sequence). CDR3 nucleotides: TGCAGCGCCAGTGGTGGCGGGAGGGCCTGGGAGCAGTACTTC. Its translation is CSASGGGRAWEQYF.

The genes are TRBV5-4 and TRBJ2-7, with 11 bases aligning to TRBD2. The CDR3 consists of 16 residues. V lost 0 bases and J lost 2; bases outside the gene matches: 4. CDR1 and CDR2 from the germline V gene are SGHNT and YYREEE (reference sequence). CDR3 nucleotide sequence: TGTGCCAGCAGCTTGGAAACGGGACTAGCGGCCTACGAGCAGTACTTC. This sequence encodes CASSLETGLAAYEQYF.